The 21 T cell receptor beta chains below were found in one sample sequenced in a study of T-cell memory formation after mild COVID-19. TCRdb reprocessed the 5' RACE reads with MiXCR, giving one entry per CDR3 protein. The data contain a few hundred thousand distinct CDR3 sequences, approximately 9% of them singletons. The sample consisted of PBMCs or a T cell subset sorted from them (not recorded which). Every receptor here comes from a young man who had mild COVID-19 (a few samples of this study predate the infection). Cell type and time point are not known.

This clonotype occurred a few times. This sequence joins TRBV6-6 and TRBJ2-3; 11 bases match TRBD1. This CDR3 comprises 14 residues. V was clipped by 5 bases and J by 3 bases; unmatched bases: 1. Germline V CDR1 and CDR2: MNHNY, SVGAGI (reference sequence). As DNA, the CDR3 is TGTGCCAGCAGTGGACAGGGGGCGACAGATACGCAGTATTTT. Translation: CASSGQGATDTQYF.

This clonotype was seen a handful of times. The chain employs TRBV10-3 and TRBJ1-6, with 8 bases identical to TRBD1. The V segment lost 6 bases and the J segment 8 bases; nucleotides outside the gene matches: 6. Per the germline V gene, CDR1 is ENHRY and CDR2 is SYGVKD. CDR3 size: 14 residues. The CDR3 protein is CAISKTGEDSPLHF. CDR3 bases: TGTGCCATCAGCAAGACAGGGGAGGATTCACCCCTCCACTTT.

The chain couples TRBV5-1 to TRBJ1-1; 9 positions agree with TRBD1. Germline V gene data show CDR1 as SGHRS and CDR2 as YFSETQ. The V and J ends lost 2 bases and 4 bases, in that order; junction bases with no gene match: 3. The CDR3 sequence is 14 residues long. The CDR3 nucleotides read TGCGCCAGCAGCTTTGGGACAGGGATCACTGAAGCTTTCTTT. Its protein product is CASSFGTGITEAFF.

The chain combines TRBV7-3 with TRBJ2-6, with a tentative D call TRBD2 (6 bases). This CDR3 has 16 amino acids. Germline V CDR1 and CDR2: SGHTA, FQGTGA. Trimming cost V 5 bases and J 0 bases, with 11 bases left between them. CDR3 in amino acids: CASSVGTRSGANVLTF. The CDR3 DNA reads as TGTGCCAGCAGCGTAGGGACTCGCTCTGGGGCCAACGTCCTGACTTTC.

This clonotype has only a few counts. The chain employs TRBV7-2 and TRBJ2-3, with no clear D. V was clipped by 5 bases and J by 1 base, with 7 bases between them. This CDR3 spans 13 amino acids. Per germline, CDR1 SGHTA and CDR2 FQGNSA. The CDR3 DNA reads TGTGCCAGCAGCCCTCGTCGCACAGATACGCAGTATTTT. It is translated as CASSPRRTDTQYF.

This clonotype was picked up a small number of times. This rearrangement joins TRBV12-3 or TRBV12-4 to TRBJ1-1; the D gene is possibly TRBD1 (6 bases). Trimming stripped 7 bases from V and 0 bases from J, with 21 bases between. This CDR3 spans 17 amino acids. The CDR3 spells CASTPGAGTYVNTEAFF. The CDR3 nucleotides are TGTGCCAGCACCCCGGGGGCAGGGACATATGTGAACACTGAAGCTTTCTTT.

The chain employs TRBV7-9 and TRBJ2-1; tentatively, D is TRBD1 or TRBD2 (5 bases each). In germline, CDR1 is SEHNR, CDR2 FQNEAQ (reference sequence). The length of the CDR3 is 15 residues. The ends were cut back, 1 base at V and 1 base at J, with 8 bases in the middle. The CDR3 loop reads CASSLVGVSYNEQFF. In nucleotides, the CDR3 is TGTGCCAGCAGCTTAGTGGGGGTTTCCTACAATGAGCAGTTCTTC. Looking up the rest from reference TRBV7-9 and TRBJ2-1 gives the full variable domain: DTGVSQNPRHKITKRGQNVTFRCDPISEHNRLYWYRQTLGQGPEFLTYFQNEAQLEKSRLLSDRFSAERPKGSFSTLEIQRTEQGDSAMYLCASSLVGVSYNEQFFGPGTRLTVL.

The V gene is TRBV5-1, the J gene TRBJ2-3; 8 bases align to TRBD1. Germline V gene sequence: CDR1 SGHRS, CDR2 YFSETQ. V lost 4 bases, J lost 3 bases, and 10 bases stayed unmatched. The length of the CDR3 is 16 residues. The CDR3 DNA follows: TGCGCCAGCAGCCCTGACAGGGGCCATAAAACAGATACGCAGTATTTT. This gives the protein CASSPDRGHKTDTQYF.

This chain uses TRBV11-3 with TRBJ2-1; no definite D call. CDR3 size: 12 residues. Germline V gene lookup returns CDR1 SGHNT and CDR2 YENEEA. Trimming cost V 3 bases and J 5 bases, with 5 bases left between them. The CDR3 DNA reads TGTGCCAGCAGCTTTACCAACAATGAGCAGTTCTTC. Translating it yields CASSFTNNEQFF. Filled out from reference TRBV11-3 and TRBJ2-1, the complete variable domain reads EAGVVQSPRYKIIEKKQPVAFWCNPISGHNTLYWYLQNLGQGPELLIRYENEEAVDDSQLPKDRFSAERLKGVDSTLKIQPAELGDSAVYLCASSFTNNEQFFGPGTRLTVL.

A few counts support this clonotype. The chain employs TRBV7-2 and TRBJ2-1; 7 bases fit TRBD1. The CDR3 sequence is 15 residues long. CDR1 is SGHTA and CDR2 is FQGNSA in the germline V gene. The ends lost 5 bases at V and 8 bases at J; junction bases unmatched: 12. CDR3 sequence reads: CASSDRSTGADEQFF. Here the CDR3 DNA reads TGTGCCAGCAGCGATAGATCAACAGGGGCGGATGAGCAGTTCTTC. The full variable domain, with the rest looked up from reference TRBV7-2 and TRBJ2-1, is GAGVSQSPSNKVTEKGKDVELRCDPISGHTALYWYRQSLGQGLEFLIYFQGNSAPDKSGLPSDRFSAERTGGSVSTLTIQRTQQEDSAVYLCASSDRSTGADEQFFGPGTRLTVL.

This clonotype has a handful of counts. The gene calls are TRBV18 and TRBJ1-4; TRBD1 is a possible D gene (5 bases). V was pared by 2 bases and J by 7 bases, with 14 bases between. In germline, CDR1 is KGHSH, CDR2 LQKENI. The CDR3 runs 15 residues. DNA for the CDR3: TGTGCCAGCTCACCAGACGTTTTGAGGGGTGAAAAACTGTTTTTT. Translation: CASSPDVLRGEKLFF.

This sequence joins TRBV2 and TRBJ1-1; D remains ambiguous. This CDR3 contains 15 residues. The V gene's germline CDR1 is SNHLY and CDR2 FYNNEI. V lost 6 bases, J lost 1 base, and 15 bases lay in between. CDR3 coding DNA: TGTGCCAGCAGGCCCGGAGGGTCCGCGAACACTGAAGCTTTCTTT. This translates into CASRPGGSANTEAFF.

The chain combines TRBV12-3 or TRBV12-4 with TRBJ2-7; weak D call: TRBD2 (7 bases). The CDR3 is made up of 14 amino acids. Between the trimmed V and J ends, which lost 5 bases and 6 bases, there was a span of 17 bases. As DNA, the CDR3 is TGTGCCAGCAGTCTGTGGGGGGGCCTAGGCGAGCAGTACTTC. The encoded protein is CASSLWGGLGEQYF.

The chain uses TRBV24-1 and TRBJ2-7, with 9 bases fitting TRBD1. The junction had 5 bases not matched to a gene; V was cut back by 6 bases and J by 3 bases. The CDR3 consists of 14 residues. CDR1 is KGHDR, CDR2 SFDVKD, per germline. This CDR3 is CATSRGQGSYEQYF. Written as DNA, the CDR3 is TGTGCCACCAGTCGGGGACAGGGTAGCTACGAGCAGTACTTC.

This clonotype was seen a few times. For the CDR3, the DNA is TGTGCCTGGAGTGTACTAGTTCAGTCTTTTCCAGATACGCAGTATTTT. Protein: CAWSVLVQSFPDTQYF. This chain links TRBV30 with TRBJ2-3, with a weak D call TRBD2 (5 bases). The CDR3 runs 16 residues. V was cut by 0 bases and J by 4 bases, with 17 bases left in between. CDR1 and CDR2 (germline): GTSNPN, SVGIG (reference sequence).

The J gene is TRBJ1-1, the V gene TRBV10-3; perhaps TRBD1 as D (5 bases). In germline, CDR1 is ENHRY, CDR2 SYGVKD. The CDR3 consists of 15 residues. The germline V and J ends were trimmed by 6 bases and 3 bases, with 17 bases remaining between them. CDR3 DNA sequence: TGTGCCATCAGCTCGGGAATAGGGGTGCACACTGAAGCTTTCTTT. Translation: CAISSGIGVHTEAFF.

Only a few counts were recorded for this clonotype. This chain links TRBV7-9 with TRBJ2-7, with D tentatively TRBD1 (5 bases). V lost 1 base, J lost 2 bases, and 15 bases lay in between. Germline CDR1 is SEHNR and CDR2 is FQNEAQ (reference sequence). The CDR3 extends over 16 amino acids. The CDR3 nucleotides are TGTGCCAGCAGCTTAGGGAGCCAGGGCCGAACCTACGAGCAGTACTTC. Protein sequence: CASSLGSQGRTYEQYF.

This clonotype was counted between two and nine times. V is TRBV5-1 and J is TRBJ2-7, with 9 bases that match TRBD1. CDR1 SGHRS and CDR2 YFSETQ come from the germline V gene. The length of the CDR3 is 13 residues. Trimming at V came to 4 bases and at J to 7 bases, leaving 6 bases not matched to a gene. As DNA, the CDR3 is TGCGCCAGCAGCGAGGGGACAGGGTTGGAGCAGTACTTC. Its protein product is CASSEGTGLEQYF.

This clonotype was observed many times. The V gene is TRBV19, the J gene TRBJ1-1; 8 bases line up with TRBD1. CDR3 length: 14 residues. V shed 10 bases, J shed 4 bases, and the junction held 11 bases outside the gene matches. Germline CDR1 reads LNHDA; CDR2 reads SQIVND (reference sequence). CDR3 DNA sequence: TGTGCCACAATATGGACAGGGAGATTCACTGAAGCTTTCTTT. It translates to CATIWTGRFTEAFF.

There are a few counts of this clonotype. The rearrangement uses TRBV20-1 and TRBJ1-1, with D maybe TRBD1 (5 bases). Looked up from germline, CDR1 is DFQATT and CDR2 is SNEGSKA (reference sequence). Deletions cut 4 bases from V and 0 bases from J, with 15 bases between. CDR3 length: 15 residues. CDR3 coding DNA: TGCAGTGCTAAGCGCGGGGCCTTTATGAACACTGAAGCTTTCTTT. Translation: CSAKRGAFMNTEAFF.

The chain couples TRBV15 to TRBJ1-5; possible D gene TRBD1, 5 bases. Germline-derived CDR1 and CDR2 are LNHNV and YYDKDF (reference sequence). V was cut by 0 bases and J by 5 bases, with 11 bases left in between. CDR3 size: 15 residues. In DNA form, the CDR3 reads TGTGCCACCAGCAGAGAGCCGGGGGAGTATCAGCCCCAGCATTTT. Amino acids: CATSREPGEYQPQHF.